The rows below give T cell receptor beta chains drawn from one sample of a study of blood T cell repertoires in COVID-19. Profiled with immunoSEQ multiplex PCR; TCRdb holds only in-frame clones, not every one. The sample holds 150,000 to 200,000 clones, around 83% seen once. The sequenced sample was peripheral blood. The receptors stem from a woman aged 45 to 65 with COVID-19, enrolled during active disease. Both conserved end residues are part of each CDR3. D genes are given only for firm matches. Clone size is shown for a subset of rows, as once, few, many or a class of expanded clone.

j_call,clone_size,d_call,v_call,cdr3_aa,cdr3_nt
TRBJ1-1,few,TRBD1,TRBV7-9,CASSHKPGQGMNTEAFF,TGTGCCAGCAGCCACAAACCGGGACAGGGAATGAACACTGAAGCTTTCTTT
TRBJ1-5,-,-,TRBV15,CATSRDVGGGRPQHF,TGTGCCACCAGCAGAGATGTGGGCGGGGGACGGCCCCAGCATTTT
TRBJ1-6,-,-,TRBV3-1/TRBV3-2,CASSGTDESSYNSPLHF,TGTGCCAGCAGCGGGACTGATGAAAGCTCCTATAATTCACCCCTCCACTTT
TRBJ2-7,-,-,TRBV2,CASSGGLGFYEQYF,TGTGCCAGCAGTGGAGGACTCGGCTTCTACGAGCAGTACTTC
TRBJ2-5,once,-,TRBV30,CAWSVNSPGETQYF,TGTGCCTGGAGTGTAAACTCTCCGGGGGAGACCCAGTACTTC
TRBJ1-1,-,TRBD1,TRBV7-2,CASSLRQGAPEAFF,TGTGCCAGCAGCCTCAGGCAGGGGGCGCCTGAAGCTTTCTTT
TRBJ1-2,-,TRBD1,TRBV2,CASSEMTGNGYTF,TGTGCCAGCAGTGAAATGACAGGGAATGGCTACACCTTC
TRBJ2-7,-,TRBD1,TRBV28,CASSSGTVNYEQYF,TGTGCCAGCAGTTCGGGGACAGTAAACTACGAGCAGTACTTC
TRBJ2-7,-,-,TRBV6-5,CASSYSDNGGYEQYF,TGTGCCAGCAGTTACTCAGACAATGGAGGATACGAGCAGTACTTC
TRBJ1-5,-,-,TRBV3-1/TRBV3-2,CASSPREGGNQPQHF,TGTGCCAGCAGCCCCCGGGAGGGGGGCAATCAGCCCCAGCATTTT
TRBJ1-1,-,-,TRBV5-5,CASGKGGAATEAFF,TGTGCCAGCGGAAAAGGGGGGGCAGCAACTGAAGCTTTCTTT
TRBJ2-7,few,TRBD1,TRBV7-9,CASSLVLGQGNNEQYF,TGTGCCAGCAGCTTAGTTTTGGGACAGGGGAACAACGAGCAGTACTTC
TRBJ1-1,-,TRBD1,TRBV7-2,CASSPDRGSAEAFF,TGTGCCAGCAGCCCGGACAGGGGGTCCGCTGAAGCTTTCTTT
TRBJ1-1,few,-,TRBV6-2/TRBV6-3,CASSYLGTNTEAFF,TGTGCCAGCAGTTACTTAGGGACAAACACTGAAGCTTTCTTT
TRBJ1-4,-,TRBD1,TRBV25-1,CASSPRTGMRLSNEKLFF,TGTGCCAGCAGTCCCCGGACAGGGATGAGGCTGTCTAATGAAAAACTGTTTTTT
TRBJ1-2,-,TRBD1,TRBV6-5,CASRRTGGNYGYTF,TGTGCCAGCAGGAGGACAGGGGGCAACTATGGCTACACCTTC
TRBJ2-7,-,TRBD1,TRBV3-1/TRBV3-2,CASSPWTGDYEQYF,TGTGCCAGCAGCCCGTGGACAGGGGACTACGAGCAGTACTTC
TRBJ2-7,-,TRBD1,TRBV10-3,CVTGTGAYEQYF,TGTGTCACCGGGACAGGGGCCTACGAGCAGTACTTC
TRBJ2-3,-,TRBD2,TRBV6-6,CASRPRGGVTDTQYF,TGTGCCAGCAGGCCTCGGGGGGGCGTCACAGATACGCAGTATTTT
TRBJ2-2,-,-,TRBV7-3,CASSLTGGGTGELFF,TGTGCCAGCAGCTTAACCGGGGGTGGCACCGGGGAGCTGTTTTTT
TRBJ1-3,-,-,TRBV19,CASSATDVSGNTIYF,TGTGCCAGTAGTGCGACAGACGTCTCTGGAAACACCATATATTTT
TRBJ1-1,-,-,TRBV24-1,CATRQQAHTEAFF,TGTGCCACCAGGCAACAGGCTCACACTGAAGCTTTCTTT
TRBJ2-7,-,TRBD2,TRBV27,CASSFLAGSYEQYF,TGTGCCAGCAGTTTCCTAGCGGGGTCCTACGAGCAGTACTTC
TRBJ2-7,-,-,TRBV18,CASSPSGNKVEQYF,TGTGCCAGCTCACCATCGGGAAACAAGGTCGAGCAGTACTTC
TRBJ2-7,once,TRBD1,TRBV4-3,CASSLGQGQIYEQYF,TGCGCCAGCAGCCTGGGACAGGGACAAATCTACGAGCAGTACTTC
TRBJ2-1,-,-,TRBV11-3,CASSPRTFEQFF,TGTGCCAGCAGCCCCCGGACTTTTGAGCAGTTCTTC
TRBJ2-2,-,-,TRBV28,CASSLVGSPSTGELFF,TGTGCCAGCAGTCTCGTAGGTAGCCCGTCCACCGGGGAGCTGTTTTTT
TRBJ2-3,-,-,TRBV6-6,CASRLRLTDTQYF,TGTGCCAGCCGACTGCGACTGACAGATACGCAGTATTTT
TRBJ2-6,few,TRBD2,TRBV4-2,CASRRTSGSSGANVLTF,TGTGCCAGCAGGAGGACTAGCGGGAGCTCTGGGGCCAACGTCCTGACTTTC
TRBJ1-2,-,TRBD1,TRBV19,CASSVLDRAFYGYTF,TGTGCCAGTAGTGTTTTGGACAGGGCTTTCTATGGCTACACCTTC
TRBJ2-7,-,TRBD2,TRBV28,CASSHGGYSSYEQYF,TGTGCCAGCAGTCACGGGGGGTACAGCTCCTACGAGCAGTACTTC
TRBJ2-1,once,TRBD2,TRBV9,CASTGGLAGLSSYNEQFF,TGTGCCAGCACCGGGGGACTAGCGGGGCTAAGCTCCTACAATGAGCAGTTCTTC
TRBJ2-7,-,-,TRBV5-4,CASSEDFYSYEQYF,TGTGCCAGCAGCGAGGACTTCTACTCCTACGAGCAGTACTTC
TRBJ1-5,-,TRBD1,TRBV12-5,CASGSAPGQGQPQHF,TGTGCTAGTGGTTCAGCCCCGGGACAGGGACAGCCCCAGCATTTT
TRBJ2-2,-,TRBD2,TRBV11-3,CASSLRLAGARDGELFF,TGTGCCAGCAGCTTGCGACTAGCGGGGGCCCGAGACGGGGAGCTGTTTTTT
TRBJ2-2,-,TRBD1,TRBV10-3,CAISGQGVNTGELFF,TGTGCCATCAGCGGACAGGGAGTGAACACCGGGGAGCTGTTTTTT
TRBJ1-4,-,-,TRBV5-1,CASSAGSVTNEKLFF,TGCGCCAGCAGCGCCGGGAGCGTCACTAATGAAAAACTGTTTTTT
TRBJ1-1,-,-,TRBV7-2,CASSSTVEAFF,TGTGCCAGCAGCTCTACAGTTGAGGCTTTCTTT
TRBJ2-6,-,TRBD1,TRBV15,CATSTRDRGSGANVLTF,TGTGCCACCAGCACTCGGGACAGGGGGTCTGGGGCCAACGTCCTGACTTTC
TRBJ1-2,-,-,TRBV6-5,CASTQGGLYGYTF,TGTGCCAGCACGCAGGGAGGTCTCTATGGCTACACCTTC
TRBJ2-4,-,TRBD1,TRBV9,CASSVGDRDSNIQYF,TGTGCCAGCAGCGTAGGGGACAGGGATTCAAACATTCAGTACTTC
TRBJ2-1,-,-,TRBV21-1,CASSKAVGREVGEQFF,TGTGCCAGCAGCAAAGCTGTCGGCAGGGAGGTGGGTGAGCAGTTCTTC
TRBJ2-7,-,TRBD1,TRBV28,CASRTDRGGSYEQYF,TGTGCCAGCAGAACCGACAGGGGGGGATCCTACGAGCAGTACTTC
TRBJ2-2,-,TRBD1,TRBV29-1,CSVEGCRTGVYSLGTGELFF,TGCAGCGTTGAAGGATGTCGGACAGGTGTATACTCCTTGGGGACCGGGGAGCTGTTTTTT
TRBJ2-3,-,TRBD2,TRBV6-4,CASSRGGAMADTQYF,TGTGCCAGCAGCCGCGGGGGGGCCATGGCAGATACGCAGTATTTT
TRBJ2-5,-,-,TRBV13,CASSLSGETQYF,TGTGCCAGCAGCTTATCGGGGGAGACCCAGTACTTC
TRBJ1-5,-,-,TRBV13,CASSFGQGSNQPQHF,TGTGCCAGCAGCTTTGGGCAGGGTAGCAATCAGCCCCAGCATTTT